This T cell receptor beta chain comes out of a study of T cells in Graves' hyperthyroidism and ophthalmopathy (dated by TCRdb to between 2019 and 2020). Looking at the study overall: Peripheral blood samples were taken at the time of initial diagnosis, prior to any treatment. To identify distinguishing TCR V-J signatures, a discovery cohort of about 100 patients was used, comprising fewer than 45 with Graves' ophthalmopathy and around 60 with stable Graves' hyperthyroidism. Whether ophthalmopathy could be predicted prospectively was tested in an independent validation cohort made up of roughly 19 hyperthyroidism patients plus 17 patients who later progressed to ophthalmopathy. For training and testing, the roughly 100 patients in the discovery cohort were randomly divided in a 7:3 ratio. In several Graves' hyperthyroidism patients, the study also compared T-cell repertoires from thyroid tissue with T-cell repertoires from blood. Following sampling, methimazole starting at 30 mg daily was given to hyperthyroidism patients, and high-dose intravenous methylprednisolone was given to ophthalmopathy patients. TCR Vbeta CDR3 sequencing of roughly 140 peripheral blood samples (under 45 ophthalmopathy, under 80 hyperthyroidism and approximately 17 progressor patients) is reported in the paper. The paper as a whole reports these results and caveats: Most expanded thyroid clonotypes (frequency above 0.001) were also detected in blood, a finding suggesting that blood repertoires may reflect thyroid immune responses. In validation, progression to ophthalmopathy was predicted by the model with around 71% sensitivity and nearly 75% specificity, a median of about 6.8 months before onset. A model built on a 13 V-J signature distinguished ophthalmopathy from stable hyperthyroidism, reaching around 90% sensitivity and about 81% specificity in cross-validation and 80%/75% in testing. No statistical method was used to fix the sample size in advance, and group allocation was not hidden from the investigators.

Sequences SGHTA (CDR1) and FQGNSA (CDR2) are obtained from the germline V gene. V and J are trimmed by 4 bases and 6 bases, and the gene matches miss 7 bases of the junction. From the cysteine through the phenylalanine, the CDR3 covers 14 amino acids. The read is trimmed to its CDR3 DNA, 42 bases read in frame from base 1. The sample holds many counts of this clonotype. No cognate antigen has been identified for it. No much larger clone is present one base from it, and per-base qualities are unavailable. Stable Graves' hyperthyroidism was defined as no progression to ophthalmopathy during 18 months of follow-up. Hyperthyroidism patients were newly diagnosed, with disease duration under 2 months, and aged 18 to 65 years. Any patient with an uncontrolled infection, another autoimmune disease, pregnancy or lactation was excluded. Diagnoses were established on the basis of clinical symptoms, serum thyroxine and TRAb, thyroid ultrasound, and orbital computed tomography. PBMCs were isolated from 8 to 10 ml of fresh peripheral blood by Ficoll-Paque density gradient centrifugation. Total RNA was extracted using Trizol reagent, and RNA quality was assessed on an Agilent 2100 Bioanalyzer.

The TCR beta CDR3 regions were amplified from RNA transcripts. For the first round of RT-PCR on the TCR CDR3, the HTBI primer set was used together with the Qiagen OneStep RT-PCR kit. Libraries were constructed in a second round of multiplex PCR, after which size selection and purification were carried out. Sequencing of the libraries was done on an Illumina HiSeq2000 using paired-end 100 bp reads. The authors' pipeline ran thus. SOAPnuke was used to process the raw data, with reads discarded if the reads contained adapters or uncalled bases, had a mean Phred below 15, or lacked an exact constant-primer or identifier match. COPE v1.2.5 was used to merge the high-quality paired reads, and each unique nucleotide sequence was defined as a clonotype. Clonotypes were aligned to IMGT TRBV, TRBD and TRBJ reference segments using MiTCR v1.1. The analysis was restricted to V-J combinations with a frequency above 0.0001, which together covered around 99% of the repertoires. The TCS score was defined as the ratio of F50 (clonal expansion) to E x V (chaos), calculated using BLOSUM62-based TCRdist between CDR3 peptides within each V-J. Welch's t-statistics and random forest reduced several hundred V-J features to 13, which were used in a naive Bayes classifier (R e1071). TCRdb reanalyzed the raw reads on its own, using fastp at Q25 for trimming and MiXCR for clone calling, and kept in-frame beta chains. Each entry merges the rows of one CDR3 protein and shows their most common DNA and genes. TCRdb, not the authors, supplied the V and J calls. A total of about 110,000 distinct CDR3 sequences appear in this sample, approximately 16% of them only once. The ten biggest clones cover less than 50% of the sample.

Sequences were obtained from blood. The origin of this receptor is a woman aged 50 to 65 with Graves' hyperthyroidism. Recombination connected TRBV7-2 to TRBJ1-2, with 8 bases in between that match TRBD1. The CDR3 corresponds to CASSYDMTGDGYTF. The nucleotide sequence is TGTGCCAGCAGCTACGATATGACAGGGGATGGCTACACCTTC.